This TCR beta chain was retrieved from a study of blood T cells in healthy people across ages. Regarding the study as a whole: Roughly linear age-related decline in beta diversity appeared, significant by age about 40.

V was pared by 0 bases and J by 5 bases, with 13 bases between. Germline CDR1 reads LGHNA; CDR2 reads YSLEER. The CDR3 is made up of 15 amino acids. As regards this clonotype: No antigen is known for it.

Primed by a sample-barcoded 5' primer and a J-beta primer mix, a second PCR proceeded for 7 to 11 cycles. TCRdb ran MiXCR on the 5' RACE reads and lists one entry per CDR3 protein. The sample comprises hundreds of thousands of distinct CDR3 sequences, roughly 50% of which are singletons, and roughly 12% rests with the top ten. The sequence derives from a man in his thirties or forties in good health. V gene TRBV4-3 combines with J gene TRBJ1-2, with D unresolved. The source material was blood. The CDR3: CASSQDGRAGYGYTF. CDR3 nucleotide sequence: TGCGCCAGCAGCCAAGATGGTCGAGCGGGATATGGCTACACCTTC.